This TCR beta chain is from a study of PD-1 blockade in classical Hodgkin lymphoma. Findings of the study overall: The authors excluded patients who started nivolumab under 1 year after ASCT. CD4+ but not CD8+ TCR diversity rose significantly by C4D1. Complete responders' baseline diversity resembled that of newly diagnosed patients.

Concerning this clone itself: Its cognate antigen is unknown.

Clones were sequenced by immunoSEQ multiplex PCR, and TCRdb holds only the in-frame ones, with some missing. The top ten clones hold 9% to 12% of a sample with about 64,000 clones, about 90% of them seen once. The ends lost 6 bases at V and 5 bases at J; junction bases unmatched: 8. Germline V gives CDR1 LNHDA, CDR2 SQIVND (reference sequence). This CDR3 is built from 15 residues. This sample's time point: cycle 4 day 1 (C4D1), after 5 to 7 weeks of nivolumab. With no exception, relapse followed autologous stem cell transplantation in all patients, and brentuximab vedotin exposure varied. Complete response, partial response or progressive disease constituted the best response categories observed.

This chain joins TRBV19 and TRBJ2-7; 12 nucleotides align to TRBD2. The sequence was collected from a human donor with classical Hodgkin lymphoma. This material consisted of peripheral blood mononuclear cells (PBMCs), taken before the fourth cycle of nivolumab. CDR3 residues: CASSPASGGAHEQYF. Written as DNA, the CDR3 is TGTGCCAGTAGCCCCGCTAGCGGGGGGGCCCACGAGCAGTACTTC.